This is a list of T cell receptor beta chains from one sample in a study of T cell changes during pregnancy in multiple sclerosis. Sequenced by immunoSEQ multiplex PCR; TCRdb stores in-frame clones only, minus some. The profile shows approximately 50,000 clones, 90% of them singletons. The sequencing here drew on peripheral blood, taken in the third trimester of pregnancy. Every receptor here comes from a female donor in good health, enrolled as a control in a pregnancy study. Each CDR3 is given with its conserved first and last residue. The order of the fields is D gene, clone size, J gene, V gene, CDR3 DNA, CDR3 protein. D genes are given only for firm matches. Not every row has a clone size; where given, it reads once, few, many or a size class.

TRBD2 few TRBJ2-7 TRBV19 TGTGCCAGTAGTATGCCGGGACTACCCTACGAGCAGTACTTC CASSMPGLPYEQYF
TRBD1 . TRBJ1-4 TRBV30 TGTGCCTGGAGGGCGAGGGGGCGGCCTAATGAAAAACTGTTTTTT CAWRARGRPNEKLFF
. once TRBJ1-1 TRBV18 TGTGCCAGCTCACCTCAAGAGAGGAACACTGAAGCTTTCTTT CASSPQERNTEAFF
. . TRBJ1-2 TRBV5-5 TGTGCCAGCAGCTTGGATATCAGACGGGGCTATGGCTACACCTTC CASSLDIRRGYGYTF
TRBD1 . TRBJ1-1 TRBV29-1 TGCAGCGGTTGGGACAGGAGGTGGGAGGCTTTCTTT CSGWDRRWEAFF
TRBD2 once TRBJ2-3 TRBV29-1 TGCAGCGTTGGGTTGAGCGGGAGAACCGATACGCAGTATTTT CSVGLSGRTDTQYF
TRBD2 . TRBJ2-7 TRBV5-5 TGTGCCAGCAGCTTGGCCGTATCTAGCGGGAACGAGCAGTACTTC CASSLAVSSGNEQYF
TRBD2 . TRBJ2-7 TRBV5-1 TGCGCCAGCAGCTTGGCGGGGGGGCCCAACGAGCAGTACTTC CASSLAGGPNEQYF
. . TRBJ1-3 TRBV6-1 TGTGCCAGCAGTGAAGGCGCCTACTCTGGAAACACCATATATTTT CASSEGAYSGNTIYF
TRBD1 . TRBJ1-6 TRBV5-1 TGCGCCAGCAGCCTCACAGGGGGCAATGGATCACCCCTCCACTTT CASSLTGGNGSPLHF
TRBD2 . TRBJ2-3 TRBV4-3 TGCGCCAGCAGCCAAGATCTGCGGGGGACAGATACGCAGTATTTT CASSQDLRGTDTQYF
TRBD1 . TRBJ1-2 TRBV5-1 TGCGCCAGCAGCCACGGACAGGGGGGGAAGGGCGGCTACACCTTC CASSHGQGGKGGYTF
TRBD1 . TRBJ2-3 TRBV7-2 TGTGCCAGCAGTTCCAGACAGGGTAGCACAGATACGCAGTATTTT CASSSRQGSTDTQYF
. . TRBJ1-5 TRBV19 TGTGCCAGTGCTGGGACATGGGGGCCCAATCAGCCCCAGCATTTT CASAGTWGPNQPQHF
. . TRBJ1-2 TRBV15 TGTGCCACCAGCAGAGACGAGGGCTATGGCTACACCTTC CATSRDEGYGYTF
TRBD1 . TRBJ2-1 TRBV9 TGTGCCAGCAGCGTAGGGGGACAGGGACTTAGCTCCTACAATGAGCAGTTCTTC CASSVGGQGLSSYNEQFF
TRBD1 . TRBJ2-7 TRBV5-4 TGTGCCAGCAGCTTGGTCGGACAGGGGTTCTACGAGCAGTACTTC CASSLVGQGFYEQYF
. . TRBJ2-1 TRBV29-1 TGCAGCGTTGACCCCTGGGGGGATGAGCAGTTCTTC CSVDPWGDEQFF
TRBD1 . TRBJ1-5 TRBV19 TGTGCCAGTAGTATCCACAGGGGCGACAATCAGCCCCAGCATTTT CASSIHRGDNQPQHF
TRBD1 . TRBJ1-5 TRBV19 TGTGCCAGCCAGGGGGGATATAGCAATCAGCCCCAGCATTTT CASQGGYSNQPQHF